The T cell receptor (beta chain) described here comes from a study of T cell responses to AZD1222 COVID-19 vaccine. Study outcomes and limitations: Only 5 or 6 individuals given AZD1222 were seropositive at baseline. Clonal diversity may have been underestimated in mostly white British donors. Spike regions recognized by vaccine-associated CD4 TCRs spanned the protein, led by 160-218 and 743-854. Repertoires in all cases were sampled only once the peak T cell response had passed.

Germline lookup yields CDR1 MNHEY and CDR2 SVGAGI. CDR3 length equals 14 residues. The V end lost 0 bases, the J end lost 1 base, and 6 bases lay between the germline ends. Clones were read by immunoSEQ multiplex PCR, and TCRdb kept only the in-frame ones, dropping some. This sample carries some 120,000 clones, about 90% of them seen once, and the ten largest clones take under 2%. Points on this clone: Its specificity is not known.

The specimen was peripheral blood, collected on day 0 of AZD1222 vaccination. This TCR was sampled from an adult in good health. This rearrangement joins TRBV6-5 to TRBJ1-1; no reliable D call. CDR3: CASSYSRSNTEAFF. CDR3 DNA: TGTGCCAGCAGTTACTCGAGGTCGAACACTGAAGCTTTCTTT.